Detailed here is one T cell receptor beta chain. Its antigen is unknown. The assay was immunoSEQ multiplex PCR, and TCRdb's table has in-frame clones only and misses some. The data hold more than 2,500 clones, with more than 85% observed a single time. The V segment lost 0 bases and the J segment 8 bases; nucleotides outside the gene matches: 14. The CDR3 runs 20 residues. PRAID featured prominent immunodeficiency. This sample stems from a study of stem cell transplantation in POMP-related autoinflammatory disease. Study background: The study hypothesized thymoproteasome defects skew the TRB repertoire via impaired CD8+ selection. Broader study findings: Fewer unique TRB V-J gene pairings were identified in patients with PRAID.

V usage is TRBV6-7 and J usage is TRBJ2-1; 15 nucleotides match TRBD2. TRBV6-7 is filed as an ORF, its function uncertain. The source of this sequence is a human patient with POMP-related autoinflammation and immune dysregulation (PRAID). The graft donor may be the source of some T cells. Sequencing used CD4+ follicular helper T cells (Tfh) from PBMCs, obtained after stem cell transplantation. The CDR3 nucleotides are TGTGCCAGCAGTTACTCACGACCCCTAGGGACTAGCGGGAGGAACCATGAGCAGTTCTTC. As protein: CASSYSRPLGTSGRNHEQFF.